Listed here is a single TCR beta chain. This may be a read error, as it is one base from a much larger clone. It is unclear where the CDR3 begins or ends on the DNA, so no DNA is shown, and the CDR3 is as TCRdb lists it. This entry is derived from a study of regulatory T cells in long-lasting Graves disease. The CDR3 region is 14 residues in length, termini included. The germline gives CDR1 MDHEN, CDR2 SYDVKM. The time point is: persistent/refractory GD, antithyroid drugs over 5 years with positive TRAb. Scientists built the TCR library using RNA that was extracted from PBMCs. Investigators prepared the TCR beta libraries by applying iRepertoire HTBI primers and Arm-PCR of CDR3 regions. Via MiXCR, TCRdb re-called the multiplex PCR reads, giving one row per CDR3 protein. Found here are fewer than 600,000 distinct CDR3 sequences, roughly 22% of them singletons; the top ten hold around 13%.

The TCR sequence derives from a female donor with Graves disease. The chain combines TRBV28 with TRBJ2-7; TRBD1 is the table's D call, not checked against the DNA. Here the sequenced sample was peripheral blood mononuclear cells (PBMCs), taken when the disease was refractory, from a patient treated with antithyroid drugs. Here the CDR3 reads CASSFGEGANEEYF.